This T cell receptor beta chain comes out of a study of T cell clones after liver transplantation. On the study more broadly: HCV positivity affected three of eight recipients; the rest lacked autoimmune or viral indications. Samples came pre-transplant, pre-randomization before withdrawal, and post-randomization after withdrawal ended.

CDR1 is SGHAT and CDR2 is FQDESV in the germline V gene (reference sequence). There are 14 residues in the CDR3. Trimming took 7 bases from V and 2 from J; bases not matched to a gene: 5. Study results and caveats: Compared with third party-reactive sequences, donor-reactive ones declined more, independent of withdrawal success. Small, mixed patient groups and varying post-transplant times limit these conclusions.

This clone was counted only a few times. Its target is unknown. Using immunoSEQ multiplex PCR, the repertoire was profiled, and TCRdb retains in-frame clones only, with some absent. The data show some 70,000 clones, 80% seen once. This receptor was obtained from a human donor who received a liver transplant. The chain employs TRBV11-1 and TRBJ2-3, with 8 bases identical to TRBD2. The specimen was CD4+ T cells from blood, collected before liver transplant. CDR3 sequence reads: CASTRGGFTDTQYF. DNA of the CDR3: TGTGCCAGCACCCGGGGGGGATTCACAGATACGCAGTATTTT.